The 24 T cell receptor beta chains reported below all come from one sample, sequenced in a study of regulatory T cells in long-lasting Graves disease. The authors built TCR beta libraries using iRepertoire HTBI primers and Arm-PCR of CDR3 regions. TCRdb independently ran MiXCR on the multiplex PCR reads; one entry per CDR3 protein. This sample carries over 400,000 distinct CDR3 sequences, roughly 15% of them seen once, and the ten largest clones take over 15%. The time point is: newly diagnosed GD, antithyroid drugs for less than 3 months. TCR sequences were obtained from RNA taken from PBMCs. The same data also contributed to another study, on T cells in Graves' hyperthyroidism and ophthalmopathy.

The sequencing used peripheral blood mononuclear cells (PBMCs), collected at new diagnosis, from a patient treated with antithyroid drugs. The origin of the receptors is a woman aged 45-59 years with Graves disease.

In this sample, this clonotype turned up many times. V usage is TRBV6-1 and J usage is TRBJ2-7; D call uncertain. The CDR3 totals 12 residues. Germline V gene data show CDR1 as MNHNS and CDR2 as SASEGT. V dropped 7 bases and J dropped 2 bases, with 9 bases sitting between them. This CDR3 reads CASMGSAYEQYF. The DNA for the CDR3 is TGTGCCAGCATGGGTTCAGCCTACGAGCAGTACTTC.

Many counts were recorded for this clonotype. The chain employs TRBV9 and TRBJ2-7; 10 bases are shared with TRBD2. Germline CDR1 reads SGDLS; CDR2 reads YYNGEE. The length of the CDR3 is 16 residues. V was pared by 0 bases and J by 3 bases, with 6 bases of the junction left unmatched. This CDR3 is CASSVAASGSGYEQYF. In nucleotides, the CDR3 is TGTGCCAGCAGCGTAGCTGCTAGCGGGAGTGGCTACGAGCAGTACTTC. The variable domain in full, with the rest retrieved from reference TRBV9 and TRBJ2-7, is DSGVTQTPKHLITATGQRVTLRCSPRSGDLSVYWYQQSLDQGLQFLIQYYNGEERAKGNILERFSAQQFPDLHSELNLSSLELGDSALYFCASSVAASGSGYEQYFGPGTRLTVT.

A note on this clonotype: With a far larger clone one base away, a read error is the likely cause. The chain carries TRBV12-3 or TRBV12-4 and TRBJ2-1, with 8 bases lining up with TRBD2. The CDR3 contains 15 residues. The CDR3 nucleotides are TGTGCCAGCTCAGAACCGGGACTAGTAAACAATGAGCAGTCCTTC. It specifies CASSEPGLVNNEQSF.

The DNA for the CDR3 is TGTGCCAGCTCACCACAGGGGGGACAGAATAATGAAAAACTGTTTTTT. Protein sequence: CASSPQGGQNNEKLFF. This chain links TRBV18 with TRBJ1-4; TRBD1 matches 7 bases. V was clipped by 1 base and J by 4 bases; unmatched bases: 6. Germline V gives CDR1 KGHSH, CDR2 LQKENI. The CDR3 runs to 16 residues.

This clonotype was detected ten times or more. V usage is TRBV20-1 and J usage is TRBJ2-7; 10 nucleotides align to TRBD1. V shed 5 bases and J 4 bases; nucleotides not matched to a gene: 2. CDR1 is DFQATT, CDR2 SNEGSKA, per germline (reference sequence). This CDR3 is built from 12 residues. The CDR3 bases are TGCAGTGCTGGACAGGGGGAATACGAGCAGTACTTC. Protein sequence: CSAGQGEYEQYF.

The sample holds a few counts of this clonotype. An end of the junction does not agree with germline; a read error may underlie this. The chain has TRBV7-8 and TRBJ2-2; possible D gene TRBD2, 6 bases. This CDR3 comprises 14 residues. Germline-derived CDR1 and CDR2 are SGHVS and FQNEAQ. The CDR3 spells CASSLGGAGGEPFF. The CDR3 DNA sequence: TGTGCCAGCAGCTTAGGTGGGGCTGGCGGGGAGCCGTTTTTT.

This clonotype was seen ten or more times. This sequence joins TRBV5-1 and TRBJ2-3, with a possible D match to TRBD2 (5 bases). The V end was cut by 2 bases, the J end by 1 base, with 8 bases between. This CDR3 comprises 14 residues. CDR1 is SGHRS and CDR2 is YFSETQ in the germline V gene. CDR3 protein: CASSFSRGTDTQYF. In nucleotides, the CDR3 is TGCGCCAGCAGCTTTTCGAGGGGCACAGATACGCAGTATTTT.

This clonotype was observed a handful of times. Given a much more abundant clone one base away, this may be a read error. This chain uses TRBV6-1 with TRBJ1-5, with TRBD1 as a possible D gene (5 bases). This CDR3 is 17 amino acids long. V lost 3 bases and J lost 7, with 22 bases in between. The germline V gene has CDR1 MNHNS and CDR2 SASEGT. The CDR3 here is CASSEERRGSSWQPQHF. The CDR3 DNA is TGTGCCAGCAGTGAGGAGAGACGGGGCAGCTCCTGGCAGCCCCAGCATTTT.

This clonotype was seen repeatedly, ten times or more. The V and J genes are TRBV11-2 and TRBJ2-1; D remains ambiguous. This CDR3 has 13 residues. The germline V gene encodes CDR1 SGHAT and CDR2 FQNNGV. Trimming left V 6 bases short and J 4 bases short, with 10 bases between. CDR3 DNA: TGTGCCAGCAGTCCAGCCACGTACAATGAGCAGTTCTTC. It encodes CASSPATYNEQFF.

V usage is TRBV19 and J usage is TRBJ2-5; TRBD2 aligns across 9 bases. Germline V gene lookup returns CDR1 LNHDA and CDR2 SQIVND (reference sequence). The junction had 5 bases not matched to a gene; V was cut back by 3 bases and J by 0 bases. This CDR3 contains 16 residues. The CDR3, as DNA: TGTGCCAGTAGTATTGTAGCGGGAGAGTACCAAGAGACCCAGTACTTC. This sequence encodes CASSIVAGEYQETQYF. Complete variable domain (other parts from reference TRBV19 and TRBJ2-5): DGGITQSPKYLFRKEGQNVTLSCEQNLNHDAMYWYRQDPGQGLRLIYYSQIVNDFQKGDIAEGYSVSREKKESFPLTVTSAQKNPTAFYLCASSIVAGEYQETQYFGPGTRLLVL.

This clonotype was counted ten times or more. The chain links TRBV10-3 to TRBJ1-1, with D possibly TRBD1 on 5 matching bases. The CDR3 extends over 13 amino acids. CDR1 is ENHRY, CDR2 SYGVKD, per germline. V was cut by 6 bases and J by 4 bases, with 12 bases left in between. DNA of the CDR3: TGTGCCATCAGCCTGGAGGGGCGCACTGAAGCTTTCTTT. It specifies CAISLEGRTEAFF.

This clonotype was recorded many times. The chain couples TRBV11-2 to TRBJ2-5; TRBD2 is a possible D gene (5 bases). The V end was cut by 1 base, the J end by 2 bases, with 14 bases between. The CDR3 is 16 residues long. Germline V gene data show CDR1 as SGHAT and CDR2 as FQNNGV. The CDR3 DNA is TGTGCCAGCAGCTTAGTTGGAGCGGAGAATCAAGAGACCCAGTACTTC. This gives the protein CASSLVGAENQETQYF.

Many counts were recorded for this clonotype. This rearrangement joins TRBV7-8 to TRBJ1-5; 8 bases match TRBD1. The V and J ends lost 5 bases and 5 bases, in that order; junction bases with no gene match: 8. Germline lookup yields CDR1 SGHVS and CDR2 FQNEAQ. This CDR3 has 15 amino acids. The CDR3 is CASSQTGQAYQPQHF. As DNA, the CDR3 is TGTGCCAGCAGCCAAACGGGACAGGCCTATCAGCCCCAGCATTTT.

This clonotype was seen at least ten times. This rearrangement joins TRBV11-2 to TRBJ2-1; D might be TRBD2 (5 bases). Germline CDR1 reads SGHAT; CDR2 reads FQNNGV. Trimming took 3 bases from V and 7 from J, leaving 16 bases between them. This CDR3 contains 15 residues. CDR3 coding DNA: TGTGCCAGCAGCTTTCGGTTCTCCTCGGGGAATGAGCAGTTCTTC. As protein: CASSFRFSSGNEQFF.

This clonotype was seen only a few times. The chain couples TRBV6-1 to TRBJ2-7; D is uncertain. This CDR3 region has 12 residues. Trimming removed 8 bases from V and 4 bases from J, with 12 bases in between. Germline V CDR1 and CDR2: MNHNS, SASEGT. CDR3 amino acids: CASQSSLYEQYF. The CDR3 bases are TGTGCCAGCCAGTCAAGCCTTTACGAGCAGTACTTC.

This clonotype was observed a handful of times. The chain links TRBV30 to TRBJ2-2; D unresolved. The CDR3 consists of 13 residues. From germline, CDR1 is GTSNPN and CDR2 SVGIG (reference sequence). The V and J ends lost 8 bases and 6 bases respectively, with 16 bases between them. The CDR3 reads CAGTQSDPGELFF. CDR3 sequence (DNA): TGTGCCGGAACCCAAAGCGACCCCGGGGAGCTGTTTTTT.

Many counts were recorded for this clonotype. The chain carries TRBV12-5 and TRBJ1-1; tentative D call: TRBD1 (5 bases). The germline V gene encodes CDR1 LGHNT and CDR2 FRNRAP. Between the trimmed V and J ends, which lost 8 bases and 3 bases, there was a span of 16 bases. This CDR3 region has 14 residues. CDR3 amino acids: CASLSEGPDTEAFF. As DNA, the CDR3 is TGTGCTAGTCTATCGGAGGGACCGGACACTGAAGCTTTCTTT.

Remarks on this clonotype: A much bigger clone sits one base away, suggesting this may be a read error. J is TRBJ2-7 and V is TRBV3-1; tentative D call: TRBD1 (6 bases). Germline loops: CDR1 LGHDT, CDR2 YNNKEL (reference sequence). CDR3 length: 13 residues. CDR3 nucleotide sequence: TGTGCCGGCAGCCCTCAGGGACAACGCGAGCAGTACTTC. It is translated as CAGSPQGQREQYF.

There are a few counts of this clonotype. The J gene is TRBJ1-2, the V gene TRBV27; 7 nucleotides match TRBD1. CDR1 MNHEY and CDR2 SMNVEV come from the germline V gene (reference sequence). The CDR3 has 13 residues. The V segment lost 4 bases and the J segment 4 bases; nucleotides outside the gene matches: 3. CDR3 region: CASSSAGGYGYTF. For the CDR3, the DNA is TGTGCCAGCAGTTCGGCAGGGGGCTATGGCTACACCTTC.

The chain links TRBV6-1 to TRBJ1-3; TRBD1 aligns across 9 bases. Germline CDR1 MNHNS, CDR2 SASEGT. V trimming: 10 bases; J trimming: 2 bases; junction bases outside the gene matches: 12. The CDR3 is 16 amino acids. The DNA for the CDR3 is TGTGCCACCTCGCCACAGGGGGCAACACCTGGAAACACCATATATTTT. Translation gives CATSPQGATPGNTIYF.

This clonotype was recorded a few times. This chain links TRBV2 with TRBJ2-4; 14 bases fit TRBD2. Trimming cost V 6 bases and J 3 bases; bases outside gene matches: 7. The CDR3 is 17 amino acids. Germline CDR1 reads SNHLY; CDR2 reads FYNNEI. The CDR3 nucleotides are TGTGCCAGCAGGGGACTAGCGGGAGACGGGAGCAAAAACATTCAGTACTTC. Its protein is CASRGLAGDGSKNIQYF.

This clonotype has a count of ten or more. The chain employs TRBV2 and TRBJ1-5, with TRBD1 identical over 7 bases. The CDR3 covers 14 residues. Germline V CDR1 and CDR2: SNHLY, FYNNEI. Trimming at V came to 6 bases and at J to 1 base, leaving 3 bases not matched to a gene. CDR3: CASSETGSNQPQHF. The CDR3 coding sequence is TGTGCCAGCAGCGAGACAGGGAGCAATCAGCCCCAGCATTTT.

This clonotype was picked up a small number of times. V gene TRBV6-5 combines with J gene TRBJ2-6; no definite D call. The CDR3 loop spans 16 amino acids. The V end was cut by 0 bases, the J end by 1 base, with 7 bases between. Germline V gene data show CDR1 as MNHEY and CDR2 as SVGAGI. In DNA form, the CDR3 reads TGTGCCAGCAGTTACTCCACCCTATCTGGGGCCAACGTCCTGACTTTC. It yields the protein CASSYSTLSGANVLTF.

This clonotype was counted many times. V and J are TRBV11-2 and TRBJ2-5; D call uncertain. V gave up 3 bases and J gave up 5 bases, with 13 bases separating them. Germline V gives CDR1 SGHAT, CDR2 FQNNGV. The CDR3 sequence is 14 residues long. The CDR3 sequence is CASSLPARWETQYF. The CDR3 DNA is TGTGCCAGCAGCTTGCCGGCCCGGTGGGAGACCCAGTACTTC.